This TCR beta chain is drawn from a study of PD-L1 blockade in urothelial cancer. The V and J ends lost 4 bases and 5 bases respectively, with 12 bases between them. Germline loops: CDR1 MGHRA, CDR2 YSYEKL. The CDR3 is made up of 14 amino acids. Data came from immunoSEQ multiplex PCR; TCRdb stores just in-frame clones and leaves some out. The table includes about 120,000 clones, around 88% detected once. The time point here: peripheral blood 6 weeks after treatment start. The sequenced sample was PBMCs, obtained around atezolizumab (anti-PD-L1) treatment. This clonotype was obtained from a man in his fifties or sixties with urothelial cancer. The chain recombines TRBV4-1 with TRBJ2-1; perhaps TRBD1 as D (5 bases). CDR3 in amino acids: CASSPAGQNNEQFF. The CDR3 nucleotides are TGCGCCAGCAGCCCCGCCGGACAAAACAATGAGCAGTTCTTC.